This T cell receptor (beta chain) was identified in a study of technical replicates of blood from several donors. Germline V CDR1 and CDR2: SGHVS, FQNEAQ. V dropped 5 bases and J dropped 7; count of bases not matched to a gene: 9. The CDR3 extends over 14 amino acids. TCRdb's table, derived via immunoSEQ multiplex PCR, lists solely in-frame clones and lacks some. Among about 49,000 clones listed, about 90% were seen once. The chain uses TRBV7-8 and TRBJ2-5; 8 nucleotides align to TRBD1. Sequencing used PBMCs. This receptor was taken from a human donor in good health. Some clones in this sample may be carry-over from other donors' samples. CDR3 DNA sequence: TGTGCCAGCAGCCCGGGACAGGCCCGTGGGACCCAGTACTTC. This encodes CASSPGQARGTQYF.